Listed below are T cell receptor beta chains from one sample, sequenced in a study of blood T cell repertoires in COVID-19. Repertoires were generated with immunoSEQ multiplex PCR, while TCRdb's copy carries only in-frame clones and drops some. The repertoire holds about 250,000 clones, with about 82% as singletons. The sample was peripheral blood. The receptors shown here come from a woman aged 55-70 years with active or convalescent COVID-19. Both conserved end residues are part of each CDR3. Each record gives: clone size, D gene, J gene, V gene, CDR3 DNA, CDR3 protein. The D gene is left open where the match is weak. Clone sizes are given selectively: once, few, many, or a class where the clone is expanded.

. TRBD2 TRBJ2-3 TRBV28 TGTGCCAGCAGAACACCCCGCGGGGGGGCCTCAGATACGCAGTATTTT CASRTPRGGASDTQYF
. . TRBJ2-1 TRBV7-8 TGTGCCAGCAGCTTAGCTACAGACAATGAGCAGTTCTTC CASSLATDNEQFF
. TRBD2 TRBJ2-1 TRBV5-1 TGCGCCAGCAGCTTCTCTGGGGCGGGGGGAGGAAATGAGCAGTTCTTC CASSFSGAGGGNEQFF
. . TRBJ1-1 TRBV12-5 TGTGCTAGTGGTTTGGTACCAGGAATGAACACTGAAGCTTTCTTT CASGLVPGMNTEAFF
. TRBD2 TRBJ2-3 TRBV7-8 TGTGCCAGCAGCCCCGGACTAGCGGGAGTCAGCACAGATACGCAGTATTTT CASSPGLAGVSTDTQYF
few . TRBJ1-1 TRBV5-8 TGTGCCAGCCGTATTAACACTGAAGCTTTCTTT CASRINTEAFF
. TRBD2 TRBJ2-1 TRBV7-2 TGTGCCAGCAGCGGGACTAGCTTCGGTGAGCAGTTCTTC CASSGTSFGEQFF
. . TRBJ2-5 TRBV6-5 TGTGCCAGCAGTAGGGACTTCCAAGAGACCCAGTACTTC CASSRDFQETQYF
. . TRBJ1-2 TRBV29-1 TGCAGCGTTGAAGATCTTCGGGGATATGGCTACACCTTC CSVEDLRGYGYTF
. . TRBJ1-3 TRBV6-1 TGTGCCAGCAGTGTGCGGGCTGACCCGGGACTGGTTGCTGGAAACACCATATATTTT CASSVRADPGLVAGNTIYF
. . TRBJ2-5 TRBV6-5 TGTGCCAGCAGTTCTACTCGGACAGCCTTGGGGGAGACCCAGTACTTC CASSSTRTALGETQYF
. . TRBJ1-1 TRBV19 TGTGCCAGTAGTATCACTGAGAGGAACACTGAAGCTTTCTTT CASSITERNTEAFF
. TRBD1 TRBJ2-7 TRBV4-1 TGCGCCAGCAGCCAAGAACAGGGGTACGAGCAGTACTTC CASSQEQGYEQYF
. TRBD1 TRBJ2-7 TRBV27 TGTGCCAGCAGTTTGTTAGCGAGGACAGGTGAGCAGTACTTC CASSLLARTGEQYF
. TRBD2 TRBJ2-3 TRBV7-6 TGTGCCAGCAGCACTTTAGCGGGAGGGGTTACAGATACGCAGTATTTT CASSTLAGGVTDTQYF
. TRBD2 TRBJ2-1 TRBV4-1 TGCGCCAGCAGCCGACAACTAGCGGGAGGGAACGGGCACAATGAGCAGTTCTTC CASSRQLAGGNGHNEQFF
. . TRBJ2-6 TRBV9 TGTGCCAGCAGCGTACTTCCCGGGGCCAACGTCCTGACTTTC CASSVLPGANVLTF
. . TRBJ2-1 TRBV10-3 TGTGCCATCAGTGATCTAACGGGGGATGAGCAGTTCTTC CAISDLTGDEQFF
. . TRBJ2-3 TRBV30 TGTGCCTGGACCTTGGGGGGGGCTAGCACAGATACGCAGTATTTT CAWTLGGASTDTQYF
. TRBD1 TRBJ1-1 TRBV27 TGTGCCAGCAGTTCCTGGGGACAGTTGTTTGAAGCTTTCTTT CASSSWGQLFEAFF
few . TRBJ2-3 TRBV5-1 TGCGCCAGCAGCCGCCAGGCCGGAGATACGCAGTATTTT CASSRQAGDTQYF
. . TRBJ1-2 TRBV5-1 TGCGCCAGCAGCTTGGCGTCCAGGGTCGGCTATGGCTACACCTTC CASSLASRVGYGYTF
. TRBD2 TRBJ2-1 TRBV28 TGTGCCAGCAGTTTGGGAGGGGCCCGACACGACAATGAGCAGTTCTTC CASSLGGARHDNEQFF
. TRBD2 TRBJ2-3 TRBV10-1 TGCGCCAGCAGTGAGGGACTAGCGGACTACACAGATACGCAGTATTTT CASSEGLADYTDTQYF
. TRBD1 TRBJ1-2 TRBV10-3 TGTGCCATCAGTCGGACAGGGGGCGATGGCTACACCTTC CAISRTGGDGYTF
. . TRBJ1-3 TRBV28 TGTGCCAGCAGTTTATGGCGGGGGAGCTCTGGAAACACCATATATTTT CASSLWRGSSGNTIYF
. . TRBJ1-1 TRBV30 TGTGCCTGGGAGAGGAACACTGAAGCTTTCTTT CAWERNTEAFF
once . TRBJ2-7 TRBV15 TGTGCCACCAGCGACGGGACTCCCAGCTCCTACGAGCAGTACTTC CATSDGTPSSYEQYF
few TRBD2 TRBJ2-7 TRBV7-6 TGTGCCAGCAGCTTAACCACTAGCGGGACGCCTCGGGAGCAGTACTTC CASSLTTSGTPREQYF
. TRBD1 TRBJ2-2 TRBV4-1 TGCGCCAGCAGCCTCAACAGGGGAGCGACCACCGGGGAGCTGTTTTTT CASSLNRGATTGELFF
. TRBD1 TRBJ1-6 TRBV30 TGTGCCTGGAAAACAGGGGCCGGATCACCCCTCCACTTT CAWKTGAGSPLHF
. . TRBJ1-5 TRBV12-1 TGTGCCAGCAGCTTATGGACAGGGTTCAATCAGCCCCAGCATTTT CASSLWTGFNQPQHF
. . TRBJ1-4 TRBV3-1/TRBV3-2 TGTGCCAGCAGCCCCTGGGTAGGGGGGGCAGAAAAACTGTTTTTT CASSPWVGGAEKLFF
few . TRBJ1-3 TRBV5-6 TGTGCCAGCAGCAACGAAAGACAGCTCTCCAGGAACACCATATATTTT CASSNERQLSRNTIYF
. TRBD2 TRBJ2-3 TRBV5-1 TGCGCCAGCAGCCCACTAGCCCTAGCGGGGACAGATACGCAGTATTTT CASSPLALAGTDTQYF
. . TRBJ1-4 TRBV3-1/TRBV3-2 TGTGCCAGCAGCCATGGACCGGCGCGGGGTGAAAAACTGTTTTTT CASSHGPARGEKLFF
. . TRBJ2-5 TRBV30 TGTGCCTGGAGTAACCCCGGAGGAGCCCAGTACTTC CAWSNPGGAQYF
. . TRBJ2-3 TRBV10-3 TGTGCCATCAGTGAGTTCGAGGGTCCAGATACGCAGTATTTT CAISEFEGPDTQYF
. . TRBJ1-1 TRBV19 TGTGCCAGTAGCATGGGGAGGCGGGGGGCGCTGGCTTTCTTT CASSMGRRGALAFF
. TRBD1 TRBJ1-1 TRBV19 TGTGCCAGTAGTATTGCGGGACAGGGGTTCACTGAAGCTTTCTTT CASSIAGQGFTEAFF
many TRBD2 TRBJ2-2 TRBV7-6 TGTGCCAGCAGCTTCGCTACACTAGCGGGAGGCGGGGAGCTGTTTTTT CASSFATLAGGGELFF
. TRBD1 TRBJ1-1 TRBV5-1 TGCGCCAGCAGCCGGGACAGAAACACTGAAGCTTTCTTT CASSRDRNTEAFF
. . TRBJ1-4 TRBV7-8 TGTGCCAGCAGCTTAGGTACAGCCAACCCTAATGAAAAACTGTTTTTT CASSLGTANPNEKLFF